This passage covers 8 T cell receptor beta chains from one sample sequenced in a study of blood T cell repertoires in COVID-19. Method: immunoSEQ multiplex PCR; TCRdb's copy keeps in-frame clones and lacks some. Among approximately 200,000 clones listed, approximately 88% were seen once. The sequenced sample consisted of PBMCs or T cells enriched from blood (not recorded which). These receptors all come from a woman in her twenties or thirties who had recovered from COVID-19.

The chain joins TRBV7-2 to TRBJ2-1; D possibly corresponds to TRBD2 (5 bases). The V and J ends lost 0 bases and 5 bases respectively, with 5 bases between them. Germline V gene sequence: CDR1 SGHTA, CDR2 FQGNSA. The CDR3 runs 13 residues. CDR3 sequence: CASSLAGDNEQFF. The CDR3 coding sequence is TGTGCCAGCAGCTTAGCCGGGGACAATGAGCAGTTCTTC. Complete variable domain (other parts from reference TRBV7-2 and TRBJ2-1): GAGVSQSPSNKVTEKGKDVELRCDPISGHTALYWYRQSLGQGLEFLIYFQGNSAPDKSGLPSDRFSAERTGGSVSTLTIQRTQQEDSAVYLCASSLAGDNEQFFGPGTRLTVL.

This rearrangement joins TRBV11-3 to TRBJ1-1, with D unclear. From germline, CDR1 is SGHNT and CDR2 YENEEA. The CDR3 covers 13 residues. Between the trimmed V and J ends, which lost 0 bases and 2 bases, there was a span of 4 bases. CDR3 DNA sequence: TGTGCCAGCAGCTTAGAACTAAACACTGAAGCTTTCTTT. This sequence encodes CASSLELNTEAFF.

This clone occurred many times. CDR3 in DNA: TGTGCCAGCAGCGCCACAGGGGAATTGCTGGGCGAGCAGTACTTC. Its protein product is CASSATGELLGEQYF. The chain uses TRBV7-8 and TRBJ2-7; TRBD1 aligns across 7 bases. Per the germline V gene, CDR1 is SGHVS and CDR2 is FQNEAQ. V was clipped by 5 bases and J by 6 bases; unmatched bases: 13. The CDR3 extends over 15 amino acids.

The rearrangement uses TRBV9 and TRBJ2-2; TRBD1 matches 9 bases. The CDR3 extends over 16 amino acids. The V gene end was trimmed by 3 bases and the J gene end by 4 bases; junction bases not matched to a gene: 7. Per germline, CDR1 SGDLS and CDR2 YYNGEE. The CDR3 DNA reads TGTGCCAGCAGCGCCTTCGGGACAGGGACCACCGGGGAGCTGTTTTTT. This gives the protein CASSAFGTGTTGELFF.

The chain links TRBV7-2 to TRBJ1-2; tentatively, D is TRBD1 (5 bases). This CDR3 has 14 amino acids. The germline gives CDR1 SGHTA, CDR2 FQGNSA. V shed 5 bases and J shed 4 bases, with 14 bases lying between them. The CDR3 region has the DNA TGTGCCAGCAGCATAGACAGATTGAGCTATGGCTACACCTTC. Translating gives CASSIDRLSYGYTF.

The chain links TRBV2 to TRBJ2-3; 14 bases match TRBD2. Germline lookup yields CDR1 SNHLY and CDR2 FYNNEI. This CDR3 is built from 19 residues. V trimming: 6 bases; J trimming: 3 bases; junction bases outside the gene matches: 14. In DNA form, the CDR3 reads TGTGCCAGCAGAGCGGGACTAGCGGGGGCCAACCGAGGGACAGATACGCAGTATTTT. Translation gives CASRAGLAGANRGTDTQYF.

This clone was recorded once. The rearrangement links TRBV28 to TRBJ2-3, with TRBD2 identical over 8 bases. This CDR3 comprises 15 residues. V was clipped by 4 bases and J by 1 base; unmatched bases: 4. Germline CDR1 MDHEN, CDR2 SYDVKM. The CDR3 reads CASSYPGGGTDTQYF. Here the CDR3 DNA reads TGTGCCAGCAGTTACCCGGGGGGGGGCACAGATACGCAGTATTTT.

The V gene is TRBV11-2, the J gene TRBJ1-2; possible D gene TRBD1, 5 bases. CDR1 SGHAT and CDR2 FQNNGV come from the germline V gene. This CDR3 comprises 17 residues. Trimming took off 5 bases at V and 5 bases at J, with 24 bases between the two ends. CDR3 sequence: CASSRGAGSPLLYGYTF. The CDR3 nucleotides are TGTGCCAGCAGCCGTGGGGCGGGGAGCCCCTTACTATATGGCTACACCTTC.